This entry features one TCR beta chain sequence. The target antigen is unknown. This specimen comes from a study of T cell responses to AZD1222 COVID-19 vaccine. This CDR3 contains 16 residues. Findings and limits, study-wide: Repertoires in all cases were sampled only once the peak T cell response had passed.

TCRdb's copy holds only in-frame clones and misses some; the assay was immunoSEQ multiplex PCR. This table has some 130,000 clones, 80% to 90% appearing once. This chain uses TRBV12-2 with TRBJ1-1. TRBV12-2 is given as a pseudogene. The material was peripheral blood, obtained on day 0 of AZD1222 vaccination. This receptor was taken from an adult in good health. The DNA of the CDR3 is TGTGCAAGTCGCTTAGAAGTCGATCTTACGAATAAGGAAGCTTTCTTT. It yields the protein CASRLEVDLTNKEAFF.